The TCR beta chain described here comes from a study of control samples from healthy donors and cancer patients. Germline V gene data show CDR1 as KGHDR and CDR2 as SFDVKD. The CDR3 runs 12 residues. Trimming took off 7 bases at V and 4 bases at J, with 10 bases between the two ends. Method: immunoSEQ multiplex PCR; TCRdb's copy keeps in-frame clones and lacks some. Counted here are roughly 200,000 clones, roughly 94% occurring once; the ten biggest clones make up less than 1.6%. The rearrangement links TRBV24-1 to TRBJ2-7; TRBD1 might be the D (6 bases). Sequences were obtained from blood. The sequence came from a man in his fifties or sixties in good health. This chain's CDR3 is CATSLDSYEQYF. In nucleotides, the CDR3 is TGTGCCACCAGCCTGGACAGTTACGAGCAGTACTTC.